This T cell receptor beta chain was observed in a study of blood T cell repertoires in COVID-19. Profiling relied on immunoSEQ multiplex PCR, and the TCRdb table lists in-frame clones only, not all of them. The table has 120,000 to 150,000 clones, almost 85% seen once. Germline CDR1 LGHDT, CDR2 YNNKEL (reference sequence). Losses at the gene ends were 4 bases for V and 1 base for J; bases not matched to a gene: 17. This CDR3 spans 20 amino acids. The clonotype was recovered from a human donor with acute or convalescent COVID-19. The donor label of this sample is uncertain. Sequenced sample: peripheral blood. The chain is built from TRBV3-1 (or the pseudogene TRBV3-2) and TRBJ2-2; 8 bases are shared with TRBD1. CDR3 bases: TGTGCCAGCAGCCCCCATCCAGGACAGGGCGGTCCCAAGAACACCGGGGAGCTGTTTTTT. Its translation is CASSPHPGQGGPKNTGELFF.